This T cell receptor (beta chain) was profiled in a study of blood T cell repertoires in COVID-19. In the original analysis: Quantification of nucleated cells was approximated via reference gene primer amplification. Measured with immunoSEQ multiplex PCR; TCRdb has only the in-frame clones, and not every one. V and J calls and clone size are as listed in that table; D and trimming were resolved from the DNA. The sample lists about 140,000 clones, just over 85% occurring once. Participants reported their clinical history, and cohort assignment relied on those reports. V shed 3 bases, J shed 9 bases, and the junction held 8 bases outside the gene matches. The CDR3 covers 15 residues. The germline V gene encodes CDR1 SNHLY and CDR2 FYNNEI.

This sequence originates from a man between 45 and 60 years old who had recovered from COVID-19. The chain employs TRBV2 and TRBJ1-5, with 10 bases identical to TRBD1. Sequencing was carried out using PBMCs or T cells enriched from blood (not recorded which). The CDR3 DNA sequence: TGTGCCAGCAGTGAGGGACAGGGGAATCAAAGGCCCCAGCATTTT. Protein: CASSEGQGNQRPQHF.